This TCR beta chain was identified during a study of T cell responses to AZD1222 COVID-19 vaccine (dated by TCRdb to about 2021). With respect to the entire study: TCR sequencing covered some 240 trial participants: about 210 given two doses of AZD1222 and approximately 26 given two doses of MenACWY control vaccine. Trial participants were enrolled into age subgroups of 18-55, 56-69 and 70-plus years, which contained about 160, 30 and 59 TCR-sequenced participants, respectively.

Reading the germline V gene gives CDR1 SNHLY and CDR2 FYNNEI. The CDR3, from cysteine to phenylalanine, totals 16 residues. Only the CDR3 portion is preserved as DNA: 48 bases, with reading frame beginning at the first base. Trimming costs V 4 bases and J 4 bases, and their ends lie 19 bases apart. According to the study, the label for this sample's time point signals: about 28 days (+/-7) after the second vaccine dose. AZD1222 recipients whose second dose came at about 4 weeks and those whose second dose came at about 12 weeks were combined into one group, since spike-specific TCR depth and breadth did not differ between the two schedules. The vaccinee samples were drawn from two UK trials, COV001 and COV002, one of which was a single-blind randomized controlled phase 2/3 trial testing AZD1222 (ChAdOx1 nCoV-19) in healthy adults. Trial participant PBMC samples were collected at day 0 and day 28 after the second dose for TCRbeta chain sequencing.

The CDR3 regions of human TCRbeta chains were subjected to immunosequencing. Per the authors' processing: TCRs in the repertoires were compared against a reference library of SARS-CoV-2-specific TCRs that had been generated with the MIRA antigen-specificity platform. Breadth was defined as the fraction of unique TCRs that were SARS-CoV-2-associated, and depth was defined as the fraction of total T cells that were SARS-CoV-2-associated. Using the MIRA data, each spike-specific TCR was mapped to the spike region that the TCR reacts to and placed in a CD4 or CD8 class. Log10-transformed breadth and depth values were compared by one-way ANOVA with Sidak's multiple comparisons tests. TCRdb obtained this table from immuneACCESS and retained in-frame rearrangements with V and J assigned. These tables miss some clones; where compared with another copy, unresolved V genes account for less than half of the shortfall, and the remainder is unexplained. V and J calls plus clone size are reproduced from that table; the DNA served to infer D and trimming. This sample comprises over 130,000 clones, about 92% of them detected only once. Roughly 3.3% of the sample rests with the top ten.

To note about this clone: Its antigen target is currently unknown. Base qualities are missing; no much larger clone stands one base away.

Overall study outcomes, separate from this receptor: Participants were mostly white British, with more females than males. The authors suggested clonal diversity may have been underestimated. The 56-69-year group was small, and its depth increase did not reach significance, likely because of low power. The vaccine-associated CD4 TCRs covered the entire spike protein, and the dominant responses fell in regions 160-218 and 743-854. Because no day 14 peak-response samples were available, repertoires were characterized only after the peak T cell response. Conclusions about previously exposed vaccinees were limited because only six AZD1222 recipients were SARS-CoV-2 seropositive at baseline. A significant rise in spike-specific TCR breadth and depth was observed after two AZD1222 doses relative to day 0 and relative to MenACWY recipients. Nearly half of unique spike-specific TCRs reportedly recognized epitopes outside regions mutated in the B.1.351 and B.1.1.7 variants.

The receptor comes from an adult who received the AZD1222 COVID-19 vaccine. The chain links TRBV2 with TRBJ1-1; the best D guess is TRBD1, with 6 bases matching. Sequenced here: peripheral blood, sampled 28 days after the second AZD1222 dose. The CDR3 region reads CASSVRTAIVGTEAFF. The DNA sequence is TGTGCCAGCAGTGTGCGGACAGCCATTGTCGGCACTGAAGCTTTCTTT.